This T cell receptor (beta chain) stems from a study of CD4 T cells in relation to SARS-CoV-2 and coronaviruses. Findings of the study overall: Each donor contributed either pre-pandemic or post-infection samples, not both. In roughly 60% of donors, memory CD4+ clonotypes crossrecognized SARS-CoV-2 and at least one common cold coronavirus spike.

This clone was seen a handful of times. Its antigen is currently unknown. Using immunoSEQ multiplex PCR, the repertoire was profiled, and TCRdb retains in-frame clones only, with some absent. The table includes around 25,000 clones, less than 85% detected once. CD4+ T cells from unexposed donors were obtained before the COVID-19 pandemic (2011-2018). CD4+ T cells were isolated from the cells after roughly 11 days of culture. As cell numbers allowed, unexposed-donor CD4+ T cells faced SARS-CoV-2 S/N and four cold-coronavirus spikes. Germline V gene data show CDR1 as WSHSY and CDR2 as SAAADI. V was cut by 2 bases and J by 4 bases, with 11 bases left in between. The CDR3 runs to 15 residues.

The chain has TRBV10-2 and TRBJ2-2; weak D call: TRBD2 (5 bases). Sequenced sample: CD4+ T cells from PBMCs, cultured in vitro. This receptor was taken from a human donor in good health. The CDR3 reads CASSEEGPGTGELFF. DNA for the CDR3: TGCGCCAGCAGTGAGGAGGGTCCGGGCACCGGGGAGCTGTTTTTT.